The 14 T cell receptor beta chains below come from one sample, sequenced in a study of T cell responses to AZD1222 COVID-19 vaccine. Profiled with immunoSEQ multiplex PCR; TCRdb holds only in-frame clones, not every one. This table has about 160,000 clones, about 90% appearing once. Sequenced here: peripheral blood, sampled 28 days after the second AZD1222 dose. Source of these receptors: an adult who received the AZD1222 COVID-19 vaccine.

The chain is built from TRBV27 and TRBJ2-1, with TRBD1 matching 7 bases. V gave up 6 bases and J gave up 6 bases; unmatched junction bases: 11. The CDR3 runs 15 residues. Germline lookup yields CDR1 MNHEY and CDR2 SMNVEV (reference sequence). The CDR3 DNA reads TGTGCCAGCAGGCCCACAGGGGATGGGGGCAATGAGCAGTTCTTC. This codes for CASRPTGDGGNEQFF.

CDR3 region: CASSRGTTQSLNTEAFF. The CDR3 DNA is TGTGCCAGTAGTAGGGGGACAACTCAATCATTGAACACTGAAGCTTTCTTT. The chain employs TRBV19 and TRBJ1-1; tentative D call: TRBD1 (6 bases). This CDR3 is 17 amino acids long. V was shortened by 4 bases and J by 0 bases, with 18 bases between the two germline ends. Germline V CDR1 and CDR2: LNHDA, SQIVND (reference sequence).

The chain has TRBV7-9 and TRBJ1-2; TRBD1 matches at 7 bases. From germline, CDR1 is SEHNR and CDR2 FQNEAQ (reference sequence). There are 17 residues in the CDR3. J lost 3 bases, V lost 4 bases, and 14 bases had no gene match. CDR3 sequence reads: CASSSRRGHTSYYGYTF. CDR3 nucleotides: TGTGCCAGCAGCTCCCGTAGGGGGCATACAAGTTACTATGGCTACACCTTC.

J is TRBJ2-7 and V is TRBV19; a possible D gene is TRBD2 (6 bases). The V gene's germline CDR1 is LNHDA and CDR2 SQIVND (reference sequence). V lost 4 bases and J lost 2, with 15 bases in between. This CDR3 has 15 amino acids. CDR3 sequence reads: CASSSQEGRAYEQYF. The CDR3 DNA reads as TGTGCCAGTAGTAGCCAGGAGGGTAGGGCCTACGAGCAGTACTTC.

The CDR3 loop reads CASSLASSGETQYF. CDR3 bases: TGTGCCAGCAGCTTAGCTTCCAGCGGGGAGACCCAGTACTTC. This chain joins TRBV7-2 and TRBJ2-5, with D possibly matching TRBD2 (6 bases). CDR1 SGHTA and CDR2 FQGNSA come from the germline V gene. V lost 0 bases and J 5 bases, leaving 10 bases between the germline ends. The CDR3 extends over 14 amino acids.

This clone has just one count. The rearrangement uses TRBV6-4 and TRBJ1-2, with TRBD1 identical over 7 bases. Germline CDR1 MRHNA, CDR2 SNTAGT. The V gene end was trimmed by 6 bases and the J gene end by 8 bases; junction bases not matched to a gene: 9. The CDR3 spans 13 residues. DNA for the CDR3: TGTGCCAGCAGCACGACAGGGACGGGCGGCTACACCTTC. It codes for CASSTTGTGGYTF.

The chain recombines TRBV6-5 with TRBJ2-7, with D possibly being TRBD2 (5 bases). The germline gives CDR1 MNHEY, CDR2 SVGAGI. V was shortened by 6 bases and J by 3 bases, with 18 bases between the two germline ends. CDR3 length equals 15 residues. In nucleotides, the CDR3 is TGTGCCAGCAGGCGGACTGAGGTGGGAGTCTACGAGCAGTACTTC. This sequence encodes CASRRTEVGVYEQYF.

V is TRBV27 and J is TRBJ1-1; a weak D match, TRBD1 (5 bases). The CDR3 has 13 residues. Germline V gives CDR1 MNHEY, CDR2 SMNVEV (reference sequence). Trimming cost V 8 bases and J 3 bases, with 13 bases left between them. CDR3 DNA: TGTGCCAGCGGGGCCAGGGACTACACTGAAGCTTTCTTT. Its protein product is CASGARDYTEAFF.

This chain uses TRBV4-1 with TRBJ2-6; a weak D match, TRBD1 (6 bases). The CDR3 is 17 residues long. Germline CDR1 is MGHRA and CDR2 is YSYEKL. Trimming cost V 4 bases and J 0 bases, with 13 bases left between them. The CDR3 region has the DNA TGCGCCAGCAGCCTCAGGGGCGCCGTCTCTGGGGCCAACGTCCTGACTTTC. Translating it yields CASSLRGAVSGANVLTF.

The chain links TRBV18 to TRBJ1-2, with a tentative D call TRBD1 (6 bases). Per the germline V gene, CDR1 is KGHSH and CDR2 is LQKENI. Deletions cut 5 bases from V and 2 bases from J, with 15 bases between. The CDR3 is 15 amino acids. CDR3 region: CASSNYRAANYGYTF. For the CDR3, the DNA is TGTGCCAGCTCAAACTACAGGGCGGCGAACTATGGCTACACCTTC.

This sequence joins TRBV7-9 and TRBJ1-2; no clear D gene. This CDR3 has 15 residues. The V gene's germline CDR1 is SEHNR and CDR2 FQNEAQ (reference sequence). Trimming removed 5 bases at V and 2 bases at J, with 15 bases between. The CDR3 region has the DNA TGTGCCAGCAGCCCTTCCTTAAGACAAAACTATGGCTACACCTTC. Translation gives CASSPSLRQNYGYTF.

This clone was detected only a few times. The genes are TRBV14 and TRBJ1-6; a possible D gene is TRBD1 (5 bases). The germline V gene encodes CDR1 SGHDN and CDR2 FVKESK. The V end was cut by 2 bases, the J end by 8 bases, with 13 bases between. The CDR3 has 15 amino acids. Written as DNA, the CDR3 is TGTGCCAGCAGCCAAAGGTCGGGGGTCGATTCACCCCTCCACTTT. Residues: CASSQRSGVDSPLHF.

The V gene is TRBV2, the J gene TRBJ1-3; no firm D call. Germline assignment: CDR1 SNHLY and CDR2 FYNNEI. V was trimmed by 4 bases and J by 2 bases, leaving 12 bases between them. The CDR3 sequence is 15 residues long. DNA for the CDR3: TGTGCCAGCAGTGTTGGGGTGATCCCTGGAAACACCATATATTTT. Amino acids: CASSVGVIPGNTIYF.

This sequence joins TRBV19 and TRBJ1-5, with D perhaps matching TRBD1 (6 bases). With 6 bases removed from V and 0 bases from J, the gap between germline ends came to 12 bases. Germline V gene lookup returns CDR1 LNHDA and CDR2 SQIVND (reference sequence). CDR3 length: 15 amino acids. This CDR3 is CASSPGQYSNQPQHF. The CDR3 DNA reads TGTGCCAGTAGCCCGGGACAATATAGCAATCAGCCCCAGCATTTT.